Each of the 19 T cell receptor beta chains below was sequenced from the same sample in a study of post-analysis software for immune sequencing data. Study conclusions and caveats: There were five or six TRBV segments more frequent in patients than controls, and TRBV5-6, TRBV5-1 and TRBV20-1 were among them.

These TCRs are of unknown antigen specificity. The TCR beta cDNA libraries contained unique molecular identifiers. TCRdb re-derived calls from the PCR reads in MiXCR, one entry per CDR3 protein. The sample has around 770,000 distinct CDR3 sequences, approximately 44% seen once. The specimen was blood. The origin of the receptors is a girl under 18 with multiple sclerosis.

This clonotype was recorded a few times. The CDR3: CAAGPEQETQYF. The CDR3, as DNA: TGTGCCGCGGGACCCGAACAAGAGACCCAGTACTTC. The chain uses TRBV3-1 and TRBJ2-5; D perhaps matches TRBD2 (6 bases). Germline CDR1 reads LGHDT; CDR2 reads YNNKEL (reference sequence). Trimming removed 11 bases from V and 2 bases from J, with 12 bases in between. This CDR3 contains 12 residues.

CDR3 sequence: CASSRDRGDNEQFF. In DNA form, the CDR3 reads TGTGCCAGCAGTCGGGACAGGGGAGACAATGAGCAGTTCTTC. The V call is TRBV6-5, the J call TRBJ2-1; 10 bases are a match to TRBD1. The CDR3 contains 14 residues. V lost 5 bases to trimming and J lost 5 bases; unmatched junction nucleotides: 3. Germline CDR1 reads MNHEY; CDR2 reads SVGAGI.

This clonotype was found a few times. V usage is TRBV6-6 and J usage is TRBJ2-1; D not certain. There are 16 residues in the CDR3. Trimming cost V 6 bases and J 3 bases, with 18 bases left between them. Germline values: CDR1 MNHNY, CDR2 SVGAGI (reference sequence). CDR3 residues: CASSMGWQQYYNEQFF. In nucleotides, the CDR3 is TGTGCCAGCAGCATGGGGTGGCAGCAGTACTACAATGAGCAGTTCTTC.

V is TRBV4-3 and J is TRBJ2-1; D call uncertain. This CDR3 region has 13 residues. The germline V gene has CDR1 LGHNA and CDR2 YSLEER. Trimming removed 0 bases at V and 10 bases at J, with 10 bases between. The CDR3 loop reads CASSQDSYAEQFF. Here the CDR3 DNA reads TGCGCCAGCAGCCAAGATTCCTATGCCGAGCAGTTCTTC.

The CDR3: CASSFFGLAGETQYF. DNA for the CDR3: TGTGCCAGCAGTTTTTTTGGACTAGCGGGAGAGACCCAGTACTTC. The chain links TRBV12-3 or TRBV12-4 to TRBJ2-7; 11 bases fit TRBD2. The J call may be wrong; the DNA end is better matched by TRBJ2-5. This CDR3 has 15 residues.

Ten or more counts support this clonotype. This sequence joins TRBV29-1 and TRBJ2-1; D gene uncertain. The V and J ends lost 0 bases and 2 bases respectively, with 14 bases between them. This CDR3 spans 16 amino acids. Germline CDR1 reads SQVTM; CDR2 reads ANQGSEA. The CDR3 sequence: CSVEDSISQAYNEQFF. The CDR3 bases are TGCAGCGTTGAAGATTCGATTAGCCAGGCCTACAATGAGCAGTTCTTC.

This sequence joins TRBV12-3 or TRBV12-4 and TRBJ1-2; a weak D match, TRBD1 (5 bases). CDR3 size: 17 residues. Trimming took off 3 bases at V and 2 bases at J, with 19 bases between the two ends. The CDR3 region has the DNA TGTGCCAGCAGTTTTATCCCGGGGGGACGGGGGAACTATGGCTACACCTTC. It yields the protein CASSFIPGGRGNYGYTF.

This clonotype has only a few counts. The genes are TRBV20-1 and TRBJ1-4; tentative D call: TRBD1 (5 bases). Trimming took 5 bases from V and 8 from J, leaving 12 bases between them. There are 12 residues in the CDR3. The germline V gene has CDR1 DFQATT and CDR2 SNEGSKA (reference sequence). The CDR3 reads CSAGGTVEKLFF. The CDR3 DNA follows: TGCAGTGCTGGAGGGACGGTCGAAAAACTGTTTTTT.

This clonotype was seen only once. The rearrangement joins TRBV20-1 to TRBJ2-1, with D maybe TRBD2 (6 bases). CDR3 length: 15 residues. Germline V gene sequence: CDR1 DFQATT, CDR2 SNEGSKA (reference sequence). The V end was cut by 5 bases, the J end by 3 bases, with 17 bases between. The CDR3 bases are TGCAGTGCTCAATCTAGCGCCTCTATCTACAATGAGCAGTTCTTC. This sequence encodes CSAQSSASIYNEQFF.

This clonotype was detected only a few times. This sequence joins TRBV7-9 and TRBJ2-3; D possibly corresponds to TRBD1 (7 bases). The CDR3 extends over 15 amino acids. Looked up from germline, CDR1 is SEHNR and CDR2 is FQNEAQ (reference sequence). V lost 10 bases, J lost 0 bases, and 17 bases lay in between. CDR3 protein: CATQGGPGSTDTQYF. CDR3 bases: TGTGCCACCCAGGGGGGTCCCGGAAGCACAGATACGCAGTATTTT.

V and J are TRBV20-1 and TRBJ2-5; TRBD2 agrees at 9 bases. The CDR3 covers 17 residues. The germline CDR1 and CDR2 sequences are DFQATT and SNEGSKA (reference sequence). With V trimmed by 0 bases and J by 5 bases, 13 bases remained unmatched. As DNA, the CDR3 is TGCAGTGCTAGAGATCGAGGCCTAGCGGGAATGGGGGAGACCCAGTACTTC. Translation: CSARDRGLAGMGETQYF.

The V gene is TRBV7-2, the J gene TRBJ2-5, with D possibly matching TRBD2 (5 bases). The J call may be in error: the DNA end matches TRBJ2-7 better. This CDR3 is 13 amino acids long. In germline, CDR1 is SGHTA, CDR2 FQGNSA. Here the CDR3 reads CASSLRRGNEQYF. The CDR3 DNA reads as TGTGCCAGCAGCCTCCGGCGAGGGAACGAGCAGTACTTC.

V is TRBV20-1 and J is TRBJ1-1; D is possibly TRBD1 (5 bases). Trimming cost V 6 bases and J 2 bases, with 13 bases left between them. Germline values: CDR1 DFQATT, CDR2 SNEGSKA (reference sequence). CDR3 length equals 13 residues. The CDR3 DNA reads TGCAGTGCAAACCCGACAGTTAACACTGAAGCTTTCTTT. As protein: CSANPTVNTEAFF.

This clonotype was counted between two and nine times. The gene calls are TRBV29-1 and TRBJ2-7; 10 bases map to TRBD1. CDR1 SQVTM and CDR2 ANQGSEA come from the germline V gene. The J segment lost 7 bases and the V segment lost 7 bases, leaving 10 bases of the junction unmatched. This CDR3 is built from 13 residues. This CDR3 reads CSAKGTGVREQYF. CDR3 nucleotide sequence: TGCAGCGCTAAGGGGACAGGGGTTCGAGAGCAGTACTTC.

The genes are TRBV7-9 and TRBJ1-1; D gene unclear. CDR1 and CDR2 (germline): SEHNR, FQNEAQ (reference sequence). The CDR3 runs to 13 residues. V was pared by 7 bases and J by 1 base, with 10 bases between. The CDR3 loop reads CASTRLQNTEAFF. The CDR3 DNA reads as TGTGCCAGCACCCGACTGCAGAACACTGAAGCTTTCTTT. The whole variable domain, remainder taken from reference TRBV7-9 and TRBJ1-1, is DTGVSQNPRHKITKRGQNVTFRCDPISEHNRLYWYRQTLGQGPEFLTYFQNEAQLEKSRLLSDRFSAERPKGSFSTLEIQRTEQGDSAMYLCASTRLQNTEAFFGQGTRLTVV.

This clonotype has a handful of counts. The chain employs TRBV28 and TRBJ2-5; 11 bases map to TRBD2. The J call may be wrong; the DNA end is better matched by TRBJ2-7. CDR1 and CDR2 (germline): MDHEN, SYDVKM. The CDR3 is 16 residues long. CDR3 sequence: CASSPNPSGRSHEQYF. The CDR3 DNA reads TGTGCCAGCAGCCCGAACCCTAGCGGGAGGTCACACGAGCAGTACTTC.

V usage is TRBV7-2 and J usage is TRBJ2-3, with D maybe TRBD1 (8 bases). Trimming removed 5 bases at V and 4 bases at J, with 16 bases between. CDR3 length: 15 amino acids. From germline, CDR1 is SGHTA and CDR2 FQGNSA. The CDR3, as DNA: TGTGCCAGCAGCCCCAGGACAGGGAGGGCAGATACGCAGTATTTT. This sequence encodes CASSPRTGRADTQYF.

In this sample, this clonotype turned up a few times. The CDR3 sequence: CSATSGRAVLDTQYF. CDR3 nucleotide sequence: TGCAGTGCTACCAGCGGGAGGGCCGTATTAGATACGCAGTATTTT. The chain carries TRBV20-1 and TRBJ2-3, with 10 bases aligning to TRBD2. Germline CDR1 is DFQATT and CDR2 is SNEGSKA (reference sequence). The CDR3 consists of 15 residues. The V segment lost 4 bases and the J segment 5 bases; nucleotides outside the gene matches: 9.

This clonotype turned up a few times. The chain employs TRBV7-2 and TRBJ2-4, with 10 positions matching TRBD2. The CDR3 loop spans 19 amino acids. V trimming: 5 bases; J trimming: 0 bases; junction bases outside the gene matches: 13. From germline, CDR1 is SGHTA and CDR2 FQGNSA. This CDR3 is CASSRPSGLAPLAKNIQYF. The CDR3 DNA reads as TGTGCCAGCAGCCGGCCTTCGGGACTAGCGCCGCTAGCCAAAAACATTCAGTACTTC.